The 20 T cell receptor beta chains below come from one sample, sequenced in a study of radiotherapy plus CTLA-4 blockade in lung cancer. Repertoires were generated with immunoSEQ multiplex PCR, while TCRdb's copy carries only in-frame clones and drops some. The sample has around 44,000 clones; approximately 86% are singletons. The material was peripheral blood, obtained from a patient treated with radiotherapy plus ipilimumab. The receptor source for this set is a human donor with non-small cell lung cancer that progressed on radiotherapy plus ipilimumab. Some clones in this sample may be carry-over from other donors' samples.

The rearrangement uses TRBV2 and TRBJ1-3; tentative D call: TRBD1 (6 bases). Trimming pared 2 bases from V and 7 bases from J, leaving 6 bases between. The CDR3 is 12 residues long. Looked up from germline, CDR1 is SNHLY and CDR2 is FYNNEI. This CDR3 reads CASSEQGNTIYF. The DNA for the CDR3 is TGTGCCAGCAGTGAACAGGGGAACACCATATATTTT.

This chain uses TRBV4-3 with TRBJ2-3, with 7 bases fitting TRBD2. CDR1 and CDR2 (germline): LGHNA, YSLEER. This CDR3 is built from 16 residues. With V trimmed by 4 bases and J by 4 bases, 11 bases remained unmatched. The DNA for the CDR3 is TGCGCCAGCAGCCCCGGTCGGGGGGTTTCATCAGATACGCAGTATTTT. Encoded protein: CASSPGRGVSSDTQYF.

The chain recombines TRBV19 with TRBJ1-2; 7 nucleotides line up with TRBD1. The CDR3 loop spans 13 amino acids. Germline assignment: CDR1 LNHDA and CDR2 SQIVND (reference sequence). The J segment lost 7 bases and the V segment lost 3 bases, leaving 5 bases of the junction unmatched. CDR3 loop: CASSIATGSGYTF. The CDR3 nucleotides read TGTGCCAGTAGTATCGCGACAGGGAGTGGCTACACCTTC.

The chain employs TRBV6-1 and TRBJ1-5; 7 positions match TRBD1. Germline-derived CDR1 and CDR2 are MNHNS and SASEGT. V lost 7 bases, J lost 4 bases, and 10 bases stayed unmatched. The CDR3 contains 15 residues. The CDR3 reads CASISGGGRNQPQHF. CDR3 DNA sequence: TGTGCCAGCATTTCAGGGGGTGGGAGAAATCAGCCCCAGCATTTT.

J is TRBJ1-1 and V is TRBV14; D is undetermined. The CDR3 is 13 residues long. Deletions cut 4 bases from V and 8 bases from J, with 14 bases between. The germline V gene encodes CDR1 SGHDN and CDR2 FVKESK. The CDR3 DNA is TGTGCCAGCAGCCTTCGGACGACTAGGGAAGCTTTCTTT. It is translated as CASSLRTTREAFF.

This rearrangement joins TRBV19 to TRBJ2-3, with 8 bases identical to TRBD2. V gave up 5 bases and J gave up 4 bases; unmatched junction bases: 5. The CDR3 totals 14 residues. From germline, CDR1 is LNHDA and CDR2 SQIVND (reference sequence). The CDR3 DNA follows: TGTGCCAGTAGTGTTAGCGGGATGGCAGATACGCAGTATTTT. Its translation: CASSVSGMADTQYF.

This clone was observed a handful of times. Other DNA sequences within the sample encode an identical CDR3. This chain links TRBV7-3 with TRBJ2-3; 10 positions match TRBD2. The germline V gene has CDR1 SGHTA and CDR2 FQGTGA. The CDR3 is 14 amino acids. Trimming at V came to 5 bases and at J to 1 base, leaving 0 bases not matched to a gene. CDR3 in amino acids: CASSLAGGTDTQYF. For the CDR3, the DNA is TGTGCCAGCAGCCTAGCGGGGGGCACAGATACGCAGTATTTT.

V usage is TRBV6-4 and J usage is TRBJ2-2; 9 bases align to TRBD1. The CDR3 is made up of 14 amino acids. Germline V CDR1 and CDR2: MRHNA, SNTAGT. V gave up 5 bases and J gave up 5 bases; unmatched junction bases: 3. For the CDR3, the DNA is TGTGCCAGCAGTCGGACAGGGGTGACCGGGGAGCTGTTTTTT. Its translation is CASSRTGVTGELFF.

The chain recombines TRBV18 with TRBJ1-2, with TRBD1 identical over 8 bases. Trimming removed 3 bases from V and 4 bases from J; junction bases left unmatched: 10. The V gene's germline CDR1 is KGHSH and CDR2 LQKENI. This CDR3 has 16 amino acids. The CDR3 sequence: CASSPSPMTGAYGYTF. The CDR3 DNA follows: TGTGCCAGCTCACCTTCCCCGATGACAGGGGCCTATGGCTACACCTTC.

This rearrangement joins TRBV19 to TRBJ2-1; 13 bases fit TRBD2. This CDR3 spans 18 amino acids. Germline V lookup: CDR1 LNHDA, CDR2 SQIVND (reference sequence). After removal of 4 bases from V and 5 bases from J, the junction contained 11 bases not matched to a gene. CDR3 loop: CASSRGLAGTSVHNEQFF. CDR3 DNA sequence: TGTGCCAGTAGTAGGGGACTAGCGGGAACCAGCGTCCACAATGAGCAGTTCTTC.

The gene calls are TRBV30 and TRBJ2-2; 8 bases are a match to TRBD1. Germline-derived CDR1 and CDR2 are GTSNPN and SVGIG (reference sequence). CDR3 length equals 14 residues. V was pared by 4 bases and J by 3 bases, with 4 bases of the junction left unmatched. The CDR3 protein is CAWKPGQDTGELFF. The CDR3 bases are TGTGCCTGGAAACCGGGACAGGACACCGGGGAGCTGTTTTTT.

This chain uses TRBV9 with TRBJ2-1; TRBD1 aligns across 7 bases. This CDR3 contains 16 residues. The germline CDR1 and CDR2 sequences are SGDLS and YYNGEE. Trimming at V came to 4 bases and at J to 5 bases, leaving 12 bases not matched to a gene. The CDR3 coding sequence is TGTGCCAGCAGCCCCCGAGTAGGGGGCTCAAACAATGAGCAGTTCTTC. Translated, it gives CASSPRVGGSNNEQFF. Full variable domain (missing parts from reference TRBV9 and TRBJ2-1): DSGVTQTPKHLITATGQRVTLRCSPRSGDLSVYWYQQSLDQGLQFLIQYYNGEERAKGNILERFSAQQFPDLHSELNLSSLELGDSALYFCASSPRVGGSNNEQFFGPGTRLTVL.

This CDR3 reads CASSGRGLGNTIYF. In nucleotides, the CDR3 is TGTGCCAGCAGTGGACGGGGATTAGGAAACACCATATATTTT. The chain uses TRBV6-1 and TRBJ1-3; D remains unclear. Trimming took off 4 bases at V and 4 bases at J, with 11 bases between the two ends. Germline-derived CDR1 and CDR2 are MNHNS and SASEGT. The CDR3 totals 14 residues.

The CDR3 region is CAASGGVSGELFF. In DNA, the CDR3 is TGTGCCGCAAGCGGGGGGGTATCCGGGGAGCTGTTTTTT. The genes are TRBV25-1 and TRBJ2-2, with TRBD2 matching over 10 bases. CDR1 is MGHDK, CDR2 SYGVNS, per germline. This CDR3 is built from 13 residues. J was trimmed by 6 bases and V by 11 bases; bases with no gene match: 6. Variable domain in full (rest from reference TRBV25-1 and TRBJ2-2): EADIYQTPRYLVIGTGKKITLECSQTMGHDKMYWYQQDPGMELHLIHYSYGVNSTEKGDLSSESTVSRIRTEHFPLTLESARPSHTSQYLCAASGGVSGELFFGEGSRLTVL.

The rearrangement links TRBV14 to TRBJ2-1; 7 nucleotides agree with TRBD2. Germline CDR1 reads SGHDN; CDR2 reads FVKESK. Unmatched junction bases numbered 2, after V lost 2 bases and J lost 4 bases. The length of the CDR3 is 14 residues. CDR3 in DNA: TGTGCCAGCAGCCAACTAGCGGTATACAATGAGCAGTTCTTC. It codes for CASSQLAVYNEQFF.

The chain joins TRBV6-6 to TRBJ2-7; TRBD1 matches 8 bases. Germline V gives CDR1 MNHNY, CDR2 SVGAGI (reference sequence). The CDR3 contains 16 residues. The V and J ends lost 2 bases and 6 bases, in that order; junction bases with no gene match: 12. The CDR3 is CASSYTETGATVEQYF. In DNA form, the CDR3 reads TGTGCCAGCAGTTACACTGAGACAGGGGCTACGGTCGAGCAGTACTTC.

This rearrangement joins TRBV7-9 to TRBJ2-3; TRBD2 is a possible D gene (5 bases). The CDR3 length is 16 residues. V dropped 3 bases and J dropped 2 bases, with 15 bases sitting between them. Germline CDR1 reads SEHNR; CDR2 reads FQNEAQ (reference sequence). The CDR3 DNA follows: TGTGCCAGCAGCTTGGGCATAGGACTTAACACAGATACGCAGTATTTT. Amino acid sequence: CASSLGIGLNTDTQYF.

This chain connects TRBV5-1 to TRBJ2-2, with a weak D call TRBD2 (6 bases). The CDR3 consists of 16 residues. The germline CDR1 and CDR2 sequences are SGHRS and YFSETQ. V shed 4 bases and J shed 2 bases, with 15 bases lying between them. Written as DNA, the CDR3 is TGCGCCAGCAGCCCCGGACGGGGGACCAACACCGGGGAGCTGTTTTTT. Amino acid sequence: CASSPGRGTNTGELFF. The full variable domain, completed using reference TRBV5-1 and TRBJ2-2, is KAGVTQTPRYLIKTRGQQVTLSCSPISGHRSVSWYQQTPGQGLQFLFEYFSETQRNKGNFPGRFSGRQFSNSRSEMNVSTLELGDSALYLCASSPGRGTNTGELFFGEGSRLTVL.

For this clone: Other DNA sequences within the sample encode an identical CDR3. This sequence joins TRBV27 and TRBJ2-7; D remains unclear. V lost 6 bases and J 4 bases, leaving 7 bases between the germline ends. Germline values: CDR1 MNHEY, CDR2 SMNVEV (reference sequence). The CDR3 runs 11 residues. CDR3 nucleotides: TGTGCCAGCAGATCCCATTACGAGCAGTACTTC. Translating gives CASRSHYEQYF.

This clone was found once. The V and J genes are TRBV25-1 and TRBJ2-3; weak D call: TRBD2 (6 bases). The length of the CDR3 is 14 residues. Trimming took off 6 bases at V and 1 base at J, with 11 bases between the two ends. The V gene's germline CDR1 is MGHDK and CDR2 SYGVNS. CDR3 DNA sequence: TGTGCCAGCAGCCATCCGGGGGGCACAGATACGCAGTATTTT. It yields the protein CASSHPGGTDTQYF.